The 8 T cell receptor beta chains presented below share a single source sample, sequenced in a study of blood T cells in healthy people across ages. A J-beta primer mix and a sample-barcoded 5' primer were used in a second PCR of about 7 to 12 cycles. TCRdb independently ran MiXCR on the 5' RACE reads; one entry per CDR3 protein. Among around 500,000 distinct CDR3 sequences listed, about 28% were seen once. Separately, the same data were catalogued under a study of T cells of mothers and their children.

The sample comprised blood. The receptors derive from a boy aged 2-9 years in good health.

The CDR3 here is CSVGRGNGYTF. The CDR3 DNA is TGCAGCGTTGGGAGGGGGAATGGCTACACCTTC. The gene calls are TRBV29-1 and TRBJ1-2; D might be TRBD1 (6 bases). This CDR3 comprises 11 residues. The V gene lost 4 bases and the J gene lost 6 bases, with 9 bases spanning the gap. CDR1 and CDR2 from the germline V gene are SQVTM and ANQGSEA. Full variable domain (remainder filled in from reference TRBV29-1 and TRBJ1-2): SAVISQKPSRDICQRGTSLTIQCQVDSQVTMMFWYRQQPGQSLTLIATANQGSEATYESGFVIDKFPISRPNLTFSTLTVSNMSPEDSSIYLCSVGRGNGYTFGSGTRLTVV.

The chain couples TRBV20-1 to TRBJ2-3, with 8 bases identical to TRBD2. The CDR3 length is 15 residues. The V gene end was trimmed by 5 bases and the J gene end by 5 bases; junction bases not matched to a gene: 12. Per the germline V gene, CDR1 is DFQATT and CDR2 is SNEGSKA (reference sequence). CDR3 region: CSAAPGAGVGDTQYF. The CDR3 bases are TGCAGTGCTGCCCCAGGAGCGGGGGTCGGAGATACGCAGTATTTT.

This clonotype has only a few counts. The chain recombines TRBV27 with TRBJ2-5, with a tentative D call TRBD1 (6 bases). The V end lost 3 bases, the J end lost 5 bases, and 16 bases lay between the germline ends. Germline CDR1 and CDR2: MNHEY and SMNVEV (reference sequence). The CDR3 extends over 15 amino acids. CDR3 amino acids: CASSLTGEPGETQYF. CDR3 DNA sequence: TGTGCCAGCAGTTTGACAGGCGAACCGGGGGAGACCCAGTACTTC.

This clonotype came up a few times. This rearrangement joins TRBV10-1 to TRBJ2-3, with TRBD2 matching 9 bases. V shed 8 bases, J shed 2 bases, and the junction held 2 bases outside the gene matches. Germline values: CDR1 WNHNN, CDR2 SYGVQD (reference sequence). The CDR3 extends over 13 amino acids. Written as DNA, the CDR3 is TGCGCCAGCGCTAGCGGGACCACAGATACGCAGTATTTT. This translates into CASASGTTDTQYF.

This clonotype has at least ten counts. The rearrangement joins TRBV9 to TRBJ2-7; D may match TRBD1 or TRBD2 (5 bases each). The V gene's germline CDR1 is SGDLS and CDR2 YYNGEE. V shed 0 bases and J shed 6 bases, with 16 bases lying between them. The CDR3 length is 15 residues. The CDR3 DNA is TGTGCCAGCAGCGTAGAAGGGGACCGGATAAGCGAGCAGTACTTC. It is translated as CASSVEGDRISEQYF.

V is TRBV5-5 and J is TRBJ1-2; D is undetermined. CDR1 and CDR2 from the germline V gene are SGHKS and YYEKEE (reference sequence). V lost 1 base to trimming and J lost 4 bases, with 14 bases between them. CDR3 length: 15 residues. The CDR3 nucleotides are TGTGCCAGCAGCTTGCCGTTCACCAGTGGCTATGGCTACACCTTC. This sequence encodes CASSLPFTSGYGYTF.

The CDR3 protein is CASSPGTGSKSTEAFF. CDR3 bases: TGTGCCAGCAGTCCCGGGACAGGGAGTAAATCCACTGAAGCTTTCTTT. The chain carries TRBV27 and TRBJ1-1; 9 bases are a match to TRBD1. This CDR3 has 16 amino acids. Looked up from germline, CDR1 is MNHEY and CDR2 is SMNVEV (reference sequence). V lost 5 bases, J lost 4 bases, and 11 bases stayed unmatched.

In this sample, this clonotype turned up many times. The J gene is TRBJ1-4, the V gene TRBV9; D uncertain. Trimming took 0 bases from V and 6 from J, leaving 3 bases between them. Per germline, CDR1 SGDLS and CDR2 YYNGEE. The CDR3 loop spans 12 amino acids. The CDR3 DNA reads as TGTGCCAGCAGCGTAGGAGATGAAAAACTGTTTTTT. Its protein is CASSVGDEKLFF. The full variable domain, completed using reference TRBV9 and TRBJ1-4, is DSGVTQTPKHLITATGQRVTLRCSPRSGDLSVYWYQQSLDQGLQFLIQYYNGEERAKGNILERFSAQQFPDLHSELNLSSLELGDSALYFCASSVGDEKLFFGSGTQLSVL.